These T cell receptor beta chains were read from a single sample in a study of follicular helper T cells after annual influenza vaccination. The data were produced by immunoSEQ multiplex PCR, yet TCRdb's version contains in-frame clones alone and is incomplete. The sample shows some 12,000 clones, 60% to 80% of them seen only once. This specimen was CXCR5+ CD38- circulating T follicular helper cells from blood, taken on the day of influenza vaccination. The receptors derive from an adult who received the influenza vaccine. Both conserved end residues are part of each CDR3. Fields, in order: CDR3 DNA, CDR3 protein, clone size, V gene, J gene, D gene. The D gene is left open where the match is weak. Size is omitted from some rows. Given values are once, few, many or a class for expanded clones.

CDR3 DNA: TGTGCCAGCAGCTTAGGGGGGGGCTACAATGAGCAGTTCTTC
CDR3 protein: CASSLGGGYNEQFF
clone size: NA
V gene: TRBV11-3
J gene: TRBJ2-1
D gene: TRBD2

CDR3 DNA: TGTGCCAGCAGTGCTGGGTTGAGCACAGATACGCAGTATTTT
CDR3 protein: CASSAGLSTDTQYF
clone size: once
V gene: TRBV6-1
J gene: TRBJ2-3
D gene: NA

CDR3 DNA: TGTGCCATCAGTATAGGGACGCAGGCTTCTCGAGAGCAGTACTTC
CDR3 protein: CAISIGTQASREQYF
clone size: NA
V gene: TRBV6-1
J gene: TRBJ2-7
D gene: NA

CDR3 DNA: TGTGCCAGCACTGGTAAGGCTAGCGGGACCAATTGGGAAGAGACCCAGTACTTC
CDR3 protein: CASTGKASGTNWEETQYF
clone size: NA
V gene: TRBV2
J gene: TRBJ2-5
D gene: TRBD2

CDR3 DNA: TGTGCCAGCAGCTCCGGGACAGTTTACAATGAGCAGTTCTTC
CDR3 protein: CASSSGTVYNEQFF
clone size: NA
V gene: TRBV6-5
J gene: TRBJ2-1
D gene: TRBD1

CDR3 DNA: TGTGCCAGTAGTATAGGGCAGGGGAGCAATCAGCCCCAGCATTTT
CDR3 protein: CASSIGQGSNQPQHF
clone size: NA
V gene: TRBV19
J gene: TRBJ1-5
D gene: NA

CDR3 DNA: TGTGCCAGCAGTGACTCGGGGGTCAAAAACATTCAGTACTTC
CDR3 protein: CASSDSGVKNIQYF
clone size: NA
V gene: TRBV2
J gene: TRBJ2-4
D gene: NA

CDR3 DNA: TGTGCCAGCAGCTACTCCGGGACAGAGACCTATGGCTACACCTTC
CDR3 protein: CASSYSGTETYGYTF
clone size: NA
V gene: TRBV7-9
J gene: TRBJ1-2
D gene: TRBD1

CDR3 DNA: TGTGCTATTAGGTCGGGCTTCGGGTCACCCCTCCACTTT
CDR3 protein: CAIRSGFGSPLHF
clone size: few
V gene: TRBV2
J gene: TRBJ1-6
D gene: NA

CDR3 DNA: TGTGCCAGCAGCTTAGGGGGGGGCGCGAGCGACATTCAGTACTTC
CDR3 protein: CASSLGGGASDIQYF
clone size: NA
V gene: TRBV7-2
J gene: TRBJ2-4
D gene: NA

CDR3 DNA: TGTGCCAGCAGCTTGCTCGGACACAGCTCTGGAAACACCATATATTTT
CDR3 protein: CASSLLGHSSGNTIYF
clone size: NA
V gene: TRBV7-2
J gene: TRBJ1-3
D gene: NA

CDR3 DNA: TGTGCCAGCAGCTTAGAACCTGGGACAGGGGAGCTAGCAAAACTGTTTTTT
CDR3 protein: CASSLEPGTGELAKLFF
clone size: NA
V gene: TRBV7-9
J gene: TRBJ1-4
D gene: TRBD1